Listed here are 23 T cell receptor beta chains from one sample, sequenced in a study of T cells in Graves' hyperthyroidism and ophthalmopathy. Amplified TCR beta CDR3 regions came from RNA transcripts. A set of HTBI primers served as the primers for a first-round RT-PCR of the TCR CDR3. TCRdb analysed the multiplex PCR reads with MiXCR anew, one entry per CDR3 protein. The table shows 700,000 or so distinct CDR3 sequences, with roughly 15% occurring only once. The sequencing input was blood. All receptors derive from a man in his late teens or twenties with Graves' hyperthyroidism.

V and J are TRBV18 and TRBJ2-7; 9 bases map to TRBD1. Unmatched junction bases numbered 5, after V lost 2 bases and J lost 3 bases. The length of the CDR3 is 15 residues. Per germline, CDR1 KGHSH and CDR2 LQKENI. The CDR3 region is CASSPKGQGFYEQYF. CDR3 nucleotide sequence: TGTGCCAGCTCACCAAAGGGACAGGGATTCTACGAGCAGTACTTC.

This sequence joins TRBV10-3 and TRBJ2-7, with a weak D call TRBD2 (6 bases). CDR1 is ENHRY and CDR2 is SYGVKD in the germline V gene. Trimming stripped 2 bases from V and 7 bases from J, with 9 bases between. CDR3 size: 12 residues. This CDR3 reads CAISEGGGEQYF. CDR3 DNA sequence: TGTGCCATCAGTGAGGGCGGAGGGGAGCAGTACTTC.

This clonotype was recorded at least ten times. The V gene is TRBV28, the J gene TRBJ1-4; the D gene is possibly TRBD1 (6 bases). Trimming cost V 5 bases and J 1 base, with 11 bases left between them. The CDR3 loop spans 15 amino acids. Germline V gene sequence: CDR1 MDHEN, CDR2 SYDVKM. CDR3 protein: CASSQLQGTNEKLFF. In nucleotides, the CDR3 is TGTGCCAGCAGTCAACTACAGGGAACTAATGAAAAACTGTTTTTT.

V gene TRBV20-1 combines with J gene TRBJ2-1; the match to TRBD2 covers 9 bases. Germline lookup yields CDR1 DFQATT and CDR2 SNEGSKA (reference sequence). The CDR3 covers 14 residues. J was trimmed by 4 bases and V by 3 bases; bases with no gene match: 4. The CDR3 DNA sequence: TGCAGTGCTAGGGATAGCGGGGGTTACAATGAGCAGTTCTTC. Protein sequence: CSARDSGGYNEQFF.

At least ten counts were recorded for this clonotype. The V gene is TRBV11-1, the J gene TRBJ2-3; 12 bases match TRBD2. Germline V CDR1 and CDR2: SGHAT, FQDESV (reference sequence). The ends lost 4 bases at V and 4 bases at J; junction bases unmatched: 6. The CDR3 has 16 amino acids. This CDR3 reads CASSSTSGSRADTQYF. CDR3 bases: TGTGCCAGCAGCTCGACTAGCGGGAGTCGGGCAGATACGCAGTATTTT.

The chain joins TRBV10-3 to TRBJ2-7; D not resolved. Germline CDR1 and CDR2: ENHRY and SYGVKD. This CDR3 region has 13 residues. Trimming stripped 6 bases from V and 5 bases from J, with 14 bases between. In DNA, the CDR3 is TGTGCCATCAGGATAGGGCCGGGCAACGAGCAGTACTTC. It specifies CAIRIGPGNEQYF.

The chain recombines TRBV6-2 or TRBV6-3 with TRBJ2-7, with D possibly being TRBD1 (6 bases). Germline values: CDR1 MNHEY, CDR2 SVGEGT. Deletions cut 8 bases from V and 6 bases from J, with 17 bases between. CDR3 length: 13 residues. CDR3 protein: CASPQGLFSEQYF. The DNA for the CDR3 is TGTGCCAGCCCACAGGGTCTCTTCTCCGAGCAGTACTTC.

In this sample, this clonotype turned up many times. The J gene is TRBJ1-2, the V gene TRBV28; D possibly corresponds to TRBD1 (5 bases). This CDR3 region has 15 residues. Trimming removed 5 bases at V and 5 bases at J, with 18 bases between. Germline V gene data show CDR1 as MDHEN and CDR2 as SYDVKM. CDR3 sequence reads: CASSIYTGPGYGYTF. CDR3 DNA sequence: TGTGCCAGCAGTATTTATACAGGTCCCGGGTATGGCTACACCTTC.

This clonotype has more than one count but fewer than ten. The chain has TRBV10-3 and TRBJ2-1; D remains ambiguous. Germline V gene data show CDR1 as ENHRY and CDR2 as SYGVKD. Trimming left V 2 bases short and J 4 bases short, with 12 bases between. The CDR3 extends over 15 amino acids. The CDR3 DNA is TGTGCCATCAGTGAGCGGAGTAGCAGATACAATGAGCAGTTCTTC. Translation: CAISERSSRYNEQFF.

This clonotype was found a few times. This sequence joins TRBV4-3 and TRBJ1-1; 11 bases match TRBD1. Germline-derived CDR1 and CDR2 are LGHNA and YSLEER. The CDR3 length is 15 residues. J lost 4 bases, V lost 6 bases, and 7 bases had no gene match. CDR3 sequence reads: CASSRPGTGGTEAFF. CDR3 bases: TGCGCCAGCAGTCGTCCCGGGACAGGGGGCACTGAAGCTTTCTTT.

This chain connects TRBV29-1 to TRBJ2-3; 9 nucleotides match TRBD2. Germline V lookup: CDR1 SQVTM, CDR2 ANQGSEA. The J segment lost 1 base and the V segment lost 6 bases, leaving 2 bases of the junction unmatched. The CDR3 sequence is 13 residues long. The CDR3 nucleotides are TGCAGCGTCTTAGCGGGAGGCACAGATACGCAGTATTTT. Its translation is CSVLAGGTDTQYF.

There are many counts of this clonotype. The J gene is TRBJ2-1, the V gene TRBV11-2; D gene ambiguous. Germline lookup yields CDR1 SGHAT and CDR2 FQNNGV. V shed 1 base and J shed 8 bases, with 12 bases lying between them. The CDR3 totals 14 residues. The CDR3 spells CASSLVGIVYEQFF. DNA of the CDR3: TGTGCCAGCAGCTTAGTCGGTATAGTCTATGAGCAGTTCTTC.

Remarks on this clonotype: A much larger clone is a single base away; this may be a read error. The CDR3 DNA reads TGTGCCAGCAGGGGACAGGGGGGTCGCACTGAAGCTCTCTTT. It is translated as CASRGQGGRTEALF. The chain combines TRBV2 with TRBJ1-1; 11 bases are shared with TRBD1. The CDR3 spans 14 residues. Germline CDR1 SNHLY, CDR2 FYNNEI. Full variable domain (remainder filled in from reference TRBV2 and TRBJ1-1): EPEVTQTPSHQVTQMGQEVILRCVPISNHLYFYWYRQILGQKVEFLVSFYNNEISEKSEIFDDQFSVERPDGSNFTLKIRSTKLEDSAMYFCASRGQGGRTEALFGQGTRLTVV.

This clonotype was seen a few times. The chain couples TRBV29-1 to TRBJ2-4, with 11 bases identical to TRBD2. This CDR3 spans 15 amino acids. Germline CDR1 SQVTM, CDR2 ANQGSEA. The J segment lost 2 bases and the V segment lost 4 bases, leaving 4 bases of the junction unmatched. CDR3: CSVVPSGRSKNIQYF. CDR3 in DNA: TGCAGCGTTGTCCCTAGCGGGAGGTCCAAAAACATTCAGTACTTC.

The CDR3 loop reads CASSSYGRDRPGSYYGYTF. CDR3 nucleotides: TGTGCCAGCAGTTCGTACGGCCGGGACAGACCAGGGAGCTACTATGGCTACACCTTC. J is TRBJ1-2 and V is TRBV28; TRBD1 matches at 7 bases. Per the germline V gene, CDR1 is MDHEN and CDR2 is SYDVKM. The CDR3 loop spans 19 amino acids. J gave up 3 bases and V 4 bases, and 20 bases lay outside the gene matches.

This clonotype was recorded many times. The rearrangement joins TRBV6-5 to TRBJ1-2; D call uncertain. This CDR3 has 16 residues. Germline assignment: CDR1 MNHEY and CDR2 SVGAGI. V dropped 0 bases and J dropped 3 bases, with 14 bases sitting between them. In nucleotides, the CDR3 is TGTGCCAGCAGTTACTCGACCTCCGACGGCTACTATGGCTACACCTTC. Translating it yields CASSYSTSDGYYGYTF.

In its sample, this clonotype was seen many times. The J gene is TRBJ2-7, the V gene TRBV30; 7 nucleotides align to TRBD1. The CDR3 covers 13 residues. Trimming took 3 bases from V and 4 from J; bases not matched to a gene: 6. In germline, CDR1 is GTSNPN, CDR2 SVGIG (reference sequence). CDR3 DNA: TGTGCCTGGAGGGCAGGGGGTAGATACGAGCAGTACTTC. It is translated as CAWRAGGRYEQYF.

Comment on this clonotype: An end of the junction differs from the germline gene, which may be a read error. This chain joins TRBV2 and TRBJ1-6; 11 nucleotides line up with TRBD1. The germline CDR1 and CDR2 sequences are SNHLY and FYNNEI. The CDR3 is 14 residues long. The CDR3 loop is CASSVGTGGSPPHF. Written as DNA, the CDR3 is TGTGCCAGCAGCGTCGGGACAGGGGGTTCACCCCCCCACTTT.

This clonotype was counted ten times or more. J is TRBJ1-5 and V is TRBV3-1, with D maybe TRBD1 (6 bases). The V gene lost 0 bases and the J gene lost 6 bases, with 12 bases spanning the gap. From germline, CDR1 is LGHDT and CDR2 YNNKEL (reference sequence). The CDR3 totals 15 residues. CDR3 sequence reads: CASSQDLGGGQPQHF. The DNA of the CDR3 is TGTGCCAGCAGCCAAGATCTTGGGGGCGGTCAGCCCCAGCATTTT.

This clonotype was recorded at least ten times. This chain links TRBV20-1 with TRBJ2-1, with 10 bases fitting TRBD2. The V gene end was trimmed by 2 bases and the J gene end by 4 bases; junction bases not matched to a gene: 8. CDR1 is DFQATT and CDR2 is SNEGSKA in the germline V gene (reference sequence). The CDR3 is 16 amino acids. The CDR3 sequence: CSARQPGLARYNEQFF. The CDR3 coding sequence is TGCAGTGCTAGACAACCGGGACTAGCGCGGTACAATGAGCAGTTCTTC.

The sample holds a few counts of this clonotype. The chain recombines TRBV7-8 with TRBJ2-1; either TRBD1 or TRBD2 may fit D (6 bases each). CDR1 SGHVS and CDR2 FQNEAQ come from the germline V gene. The CDR3 has 16 amino acids. Trimming removed 5 bases from V and 5 bases from J, with 19 bases in between. The CDR3 reads CASSPRGSGTNNEQFF. The CDR3 DNA reads as TGTGCCAGCAGCCCCCGGGGGTCAGGGACAAACAATGAGCAGTTCTTC.

This clonotype showed up many times. The rearrangement uses TRBV30 and TRBJ2-5; 7 nucleotides align to TRBD1. CDR3 size: 13 residues. Germline CDR1 reads GTSNPN; CDR2 reads SVGIG (reference sequence). The CDR3 is CGALAGGSETQYF. The CDR3 DNA reads TGTGGGGCGTTGGCAGGGGGTTCAGAGACCCAGTACTTC.

This clonotype was seen ten or more times. The genes are TRBV12-3 or TRBV12-4 and TRBJ1-5; D not certain. CDR3 length equals 14 residues. Trimming removed 3 bases at V and 3 bases at J, with 9 bases between. This CDR3 is CASSFAGVNQPQHF. CDR3 in DNA: TGTGCCAGCAGTTTTGCCGGGGTCAATCAGCCCCAGCATTTT.